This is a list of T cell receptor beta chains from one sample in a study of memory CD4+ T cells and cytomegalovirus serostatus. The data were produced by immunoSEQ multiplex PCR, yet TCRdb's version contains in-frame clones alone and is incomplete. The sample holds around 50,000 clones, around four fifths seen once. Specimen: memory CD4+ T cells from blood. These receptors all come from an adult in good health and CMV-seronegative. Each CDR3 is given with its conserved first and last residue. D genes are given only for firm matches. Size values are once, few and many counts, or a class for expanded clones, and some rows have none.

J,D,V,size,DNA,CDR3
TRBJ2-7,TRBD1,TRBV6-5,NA,TGTGCCAGCAAATATGGACAGGGGACCTACGAGCAGTACTTC,CASKYGQGTYEQYF
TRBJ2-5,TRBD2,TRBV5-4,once,TGTGCCAGCAGCCCGAGACTAGCGGATCAAGAGACCCAGTACTTC,CASSPRLADQETQYF
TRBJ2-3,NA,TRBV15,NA,TGTGCCACCAGCAGTACAGGGTACACAGATACGCAGTATTTT,CATSSTGYTDTQYF
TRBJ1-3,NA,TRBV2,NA,TGTGCCAGCAAAAGCTCTGGAAACACCATATATTTT,CASKSSGNTIYF
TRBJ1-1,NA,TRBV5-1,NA,TGCGCCAGCAGCATTCAGACAGGGAACACTGAAGCTTTCTTT,CASSIQTGNTEAFF
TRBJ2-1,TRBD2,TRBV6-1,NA,TGTGCCAGTAATCTAGCGGGAGGAGGGATAGATGAGCAGTTCTTC,CASNLAGGGIDEQFF
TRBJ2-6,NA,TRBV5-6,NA,TGTGCCAGCAGCTCGACACAACCAGGGGCCAACGTCCTGACTTTC,CASSSTQPGANVLTF
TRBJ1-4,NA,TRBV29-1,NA,TGCAGCGTGGGGAGTGGACGAGATAATGAAAAACTGTTTTTT,CSVGSGRDNEKLFF
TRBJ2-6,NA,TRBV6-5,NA,TGTGCCAGCAGCCCCCGGTCGGTTGGGGCCAACGTCCTGACTTTC,CASSPRSVGANVLTF
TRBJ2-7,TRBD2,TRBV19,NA,TGTGCCAGTAGTTCTGGCGGGAGGGGGCCCCTGGCGGAGCAGTACTTC,CASSSGGRGPLAEQYF
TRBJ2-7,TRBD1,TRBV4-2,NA,TGTGCCAGCAGCCATGAACAGGGGTACGAGCAGTACTTC,CASSHEQGYEQYF
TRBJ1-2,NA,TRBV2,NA,TGTGCCAGCCGGTACGTGAATGCCTATGGCTACACCTTC,CASRYVNAYGYTF
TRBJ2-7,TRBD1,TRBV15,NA,TGTGCCACCAGCAGAGGGGACAGAAACGAGCAGTACTTC,CATSRGDRNEQYF
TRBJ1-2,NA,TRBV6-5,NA,TGTGCCAGCAGACCCGGGGGGGGGAACTATGGCTACACCTTC,CASRPGGGNYGYTF
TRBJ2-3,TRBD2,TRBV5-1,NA,TGCGCCAGCAGCCCGGTGGGGGTAGCGGGGAACACAGATACGCAGTATTTT,CASSPVGVAGNTDTQYF
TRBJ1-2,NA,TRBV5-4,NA,TGTGCCAGCAGCTCCGGGACGGATGGAGGTTTATATGGCTACACCTTC,CASSSGTDGGLYGYTF
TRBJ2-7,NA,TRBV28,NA,TGTGCCAGCAAGGGGGGGAGCGAATCCTACGAGCAGTACTTC,CASKGGSESYEQYF
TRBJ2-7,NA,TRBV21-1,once,TGTGCCAGCAGCAAAGAGCGTCCGGGACGATACGAGCAGTACTTC,CASSKERPGRYEQYF
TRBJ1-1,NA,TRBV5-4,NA,TGTGCCAGCAGCTTGGCGGCAGTGAACACTGAAGCTTTCTTT,CASSLAAVNTEAFF
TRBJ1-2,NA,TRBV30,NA,TGTGCCTGCCAACGGGATAACTATGGTTACACCTTC,CACQRDNYGYTF
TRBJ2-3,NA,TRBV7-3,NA,TGTGCCAGCAGCTTAATTTACAGGGAAGCATTCGATACGCAGTATTTT,CASSLIYREAFDTQYF
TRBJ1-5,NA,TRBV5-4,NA,TGTGCCAGCAGCCGGCAGGGATTTCAGCCCCAGCATTTT,CASSRQGFQPQHF
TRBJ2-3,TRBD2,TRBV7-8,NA,TGTGCCAGCAGCTTAGCAGCTAGCGGGAGGGCAGATACGCAGTATTTT,CASSLAASGRADTQYF
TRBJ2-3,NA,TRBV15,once,TGTGCCACCAGCAGAGATCCCCTGACAGATACGCAGTATTTT,CATSRDPLTDTQYF
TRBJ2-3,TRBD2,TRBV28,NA,TGTGCCATTAGCACGGGACTAGCGGGAGGGAGCACAGATACGCAGTATTTT,CAISTGLAGGSTDTQYF
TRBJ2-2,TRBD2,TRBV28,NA,TGTGCCAGCAGTCTAACTAGCGGGAGGACCGGGGAGCTGTTTTTT,CASSLTSGRTGELFF
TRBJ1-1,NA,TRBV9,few,TGTGCCAGCAGCCCTACCGGACAGAACACTGAAGCTTTCTTT,CASSPTGQNTEAFF
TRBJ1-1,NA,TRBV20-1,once,TGCAGTGCTACGGGGTTCGTGGAAGCTTTCTTT,CSATGFVEAFF
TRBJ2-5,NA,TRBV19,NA,TGTGCCAGTAGTATTACCCCGACTAGACCTCAAGAGACCCAGTACTTC,CASSITPTRPQETQYF
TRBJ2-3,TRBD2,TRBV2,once,TGTGCCAGCAGTCCAAAGGGACTAGCGGGAGGAAATACGCAGTATTTT,CASSPKGLAGGNTQYF
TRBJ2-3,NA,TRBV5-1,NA,TGCGCCAGCAGCACCGGGAAAATCACAGATACGCAGTATTTT,CASSTGKITDTQYF
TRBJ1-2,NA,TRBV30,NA,TGTGCCTGGAGTGTACGTCCCTCTAACGGGGGCTATGGCTACACCTTC,CAWSVRPSNGGYGYTF
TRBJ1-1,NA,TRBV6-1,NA,TGTGCCAGCAGCGACACAGGGAGCCTGCGGGGTGAAGCTTTCTTT,CASSDTGSLRGEAFF